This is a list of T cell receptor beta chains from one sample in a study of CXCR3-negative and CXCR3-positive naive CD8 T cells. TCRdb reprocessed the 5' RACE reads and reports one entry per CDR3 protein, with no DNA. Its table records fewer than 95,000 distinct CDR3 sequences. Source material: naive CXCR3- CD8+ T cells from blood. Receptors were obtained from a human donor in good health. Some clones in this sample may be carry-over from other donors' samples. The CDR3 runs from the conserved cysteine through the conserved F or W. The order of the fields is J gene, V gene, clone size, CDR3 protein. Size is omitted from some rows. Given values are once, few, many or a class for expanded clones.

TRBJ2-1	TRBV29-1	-	CSALTGDYNEQFF
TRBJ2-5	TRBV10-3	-	CAISEKGTQETQYF
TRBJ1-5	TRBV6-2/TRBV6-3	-	CASSYVGVEQPQHF
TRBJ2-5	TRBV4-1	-	CASSQDGEETQYF
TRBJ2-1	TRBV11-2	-	CASSSIHLGDSYNEQFF
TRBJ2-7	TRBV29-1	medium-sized	CSVSQGAFYEQYF
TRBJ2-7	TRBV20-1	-	CSARAVGLVTYEQYF
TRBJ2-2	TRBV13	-	CASSLGTAELFF
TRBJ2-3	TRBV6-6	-	CASSYSGGGTDTQYF
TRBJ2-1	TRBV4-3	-	CVSSHRTSGGNSYNEQFF
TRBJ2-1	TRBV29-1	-	CSVEDRRVGSYNEQFF
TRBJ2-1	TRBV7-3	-	CASSPGGAYNEQFF
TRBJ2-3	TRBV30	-	CAWSVGRARDTQYF
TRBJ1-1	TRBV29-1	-	CSAEHPGSTEAFF
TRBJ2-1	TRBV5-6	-	CASSPSGDDNEQFF
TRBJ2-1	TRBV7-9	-	CASSLGQAGQFF
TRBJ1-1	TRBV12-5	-	CASGLIMNTEAFF
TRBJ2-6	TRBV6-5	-	CASNPGPGANVLTF
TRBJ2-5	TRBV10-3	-	CASRDVSFSTQYF
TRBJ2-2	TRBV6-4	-	CASSTGADTGELFF
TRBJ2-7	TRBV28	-	CASSFSPGQGDYEQYF
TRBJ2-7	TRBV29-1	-	CSVEAGTPYEQHF
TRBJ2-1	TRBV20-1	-	CSARGTAGVVVNEQFF
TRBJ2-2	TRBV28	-	CASSRANTGELFF
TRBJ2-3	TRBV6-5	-	CASSSTGLAASTDTQYF
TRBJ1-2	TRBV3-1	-	CASSQPPGQGIGGYTF
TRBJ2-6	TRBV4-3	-	CASSQDGAGAGANVLTF
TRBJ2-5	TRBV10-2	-	CATTSYRDNQETQYF
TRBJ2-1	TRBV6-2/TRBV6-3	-	CASSLSGGDFNEQFF
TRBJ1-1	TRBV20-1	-	CSASGQGDTEAFF
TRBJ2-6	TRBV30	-	CAWSAGTGANVLTF
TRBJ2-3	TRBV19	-	CASSITRNSDTQYF
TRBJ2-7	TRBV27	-	CASSSLPGQGSYEQYF
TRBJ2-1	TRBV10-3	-	CAISARGGHTEIADYNEQFF
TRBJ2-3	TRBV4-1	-	CASSQGTGSTDTQYF
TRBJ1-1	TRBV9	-	CASSVGIWGGDGTEAFF
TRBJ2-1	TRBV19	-	CASSIGSTGEQFF